The T cell receptor (beta chain) under discussion was sequenced for a study of blood T cell repertoires in COVID-19. This CDR3 has 13 amino acids. The V end lost 4 bases, the J end lost 4 bases, and 8 bases lay between the germline ends. Germline V gives CDR1 SGHAT, CDR2 FQNNGV. Assay used: immunoSEQ multiplex PCR; TCRdb lists only in-frame clones, some missing. The data show about 20,000 clones, roughly 91% seen once. The sample was peripheral blood. The TCR comes from a human donor in a cohort sampled during active COVID-19. The chain is built from TRBV11-2 and TRBJ1-5, with D maybe TRBD1 (5 bases). The chain's CDR3 is CASSSDRNQPQHF. The CDR3 nucleotides are TGTGCCAGCAGCTCTGACAGAAATCAGCCCCAGCATTTT. Using reference TRBV11-2 and TRBJ1-5 for the parts outside the CDR3, the full variable domain is EAGVAQSPRYKIIEKRQSVAFWCNPISGHATLYWYQQILGQGPKLLIQFQNNGVVDDSQLPKDRFSAERLKGVDSTLKIQPAKLEDSAVYLCASSSDRNQPQHFGDGTRLSIL.